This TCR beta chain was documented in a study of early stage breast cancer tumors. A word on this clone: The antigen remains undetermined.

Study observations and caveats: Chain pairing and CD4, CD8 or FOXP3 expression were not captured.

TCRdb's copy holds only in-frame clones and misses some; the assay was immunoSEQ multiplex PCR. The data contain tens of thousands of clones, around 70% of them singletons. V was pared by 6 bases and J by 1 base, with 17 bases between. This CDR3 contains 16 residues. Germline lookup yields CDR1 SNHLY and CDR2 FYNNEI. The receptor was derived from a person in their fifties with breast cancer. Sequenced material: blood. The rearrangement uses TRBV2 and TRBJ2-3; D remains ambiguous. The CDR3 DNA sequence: TGTGCCAGCAGGGGCCGTCTTATCAGATGCACAGATACGCAGTATTTT. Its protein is CASRGRLIRCTDTQYF.